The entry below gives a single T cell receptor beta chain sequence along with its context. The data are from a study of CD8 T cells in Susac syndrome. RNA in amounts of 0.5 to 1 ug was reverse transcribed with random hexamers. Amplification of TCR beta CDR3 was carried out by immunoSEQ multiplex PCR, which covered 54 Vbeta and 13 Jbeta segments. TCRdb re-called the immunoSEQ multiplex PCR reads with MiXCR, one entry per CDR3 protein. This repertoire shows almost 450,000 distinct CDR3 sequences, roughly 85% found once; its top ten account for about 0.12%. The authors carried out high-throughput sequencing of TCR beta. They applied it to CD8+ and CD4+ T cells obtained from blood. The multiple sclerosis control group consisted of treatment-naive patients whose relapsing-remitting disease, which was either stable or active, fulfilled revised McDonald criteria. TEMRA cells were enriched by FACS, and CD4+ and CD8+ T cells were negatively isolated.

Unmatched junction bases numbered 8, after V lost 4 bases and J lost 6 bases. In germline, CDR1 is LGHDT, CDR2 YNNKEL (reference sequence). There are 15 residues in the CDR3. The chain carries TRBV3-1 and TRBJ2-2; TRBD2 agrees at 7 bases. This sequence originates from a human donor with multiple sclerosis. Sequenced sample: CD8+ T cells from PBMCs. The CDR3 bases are TGTGCCAGCAGCCTGGCGGGAGAGTTCCCCGGGGAGCTGTTTTTT. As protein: CASSLAGEFPGELFF.